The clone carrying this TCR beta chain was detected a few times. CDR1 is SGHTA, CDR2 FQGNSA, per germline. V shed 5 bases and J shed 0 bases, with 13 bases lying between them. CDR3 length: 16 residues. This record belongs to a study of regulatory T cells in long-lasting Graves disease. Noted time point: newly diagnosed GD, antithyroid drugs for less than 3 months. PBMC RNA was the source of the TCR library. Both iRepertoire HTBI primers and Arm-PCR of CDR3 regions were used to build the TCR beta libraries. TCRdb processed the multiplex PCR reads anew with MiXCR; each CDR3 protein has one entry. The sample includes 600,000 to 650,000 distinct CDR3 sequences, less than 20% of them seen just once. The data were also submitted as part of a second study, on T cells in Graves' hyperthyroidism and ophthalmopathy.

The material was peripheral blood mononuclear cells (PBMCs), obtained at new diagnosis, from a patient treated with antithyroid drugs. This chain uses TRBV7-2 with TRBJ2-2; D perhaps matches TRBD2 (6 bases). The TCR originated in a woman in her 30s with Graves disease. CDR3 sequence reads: CASSPGLLTNTGELFF. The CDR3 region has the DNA TGTGCCAGCAGCCCGGGACTTCTTACGAACACCGGGGAGCTGTTTTTT.